Reported below is one TCR beta chain. The antigen is undetermined. This specimen belongs to a study of shared clonotypes between healthy human individuals. Study outcomes and limitations: Naive subsets usually exceeded memory subsets in estimated richness.

It was CD45RO-negative cells, positively selected for CCR7, that made up naive CD8 cells, with terminally differentiated effector memory CD45RA+ cells excluded. Trimming stripped 3 bases from V and 6 bases from J, with 8 bases between. CDR1 and CDR2 from the germline V gene are LNHDA and SQIVND (reference sequence). There are 13 residues in the CDR3. Assay execution took place at the deep level. Replicate PCRs from sorted subsets contained around 200 ng DNA, which is 30,000 to 35,000 T cell genomes. TCRdb keeps only in-frame clones here, not all; method: immunoSEQ multiplex PCR. The table includes about 820,000 clones, 92% detected once.

The chain is built from TRBV19 and TRBJ2-2; no clear D. The sample comprised naive CD8+ T cells sorted from blood. The source of this sequence is a man aged 25-45 years in good health. CDR3 region: CASSISGPGELFF. CDR3 DNA: TGTGCCAGTAGTATCTCAGGACCCGGGGAGCTGTTTTTT. Full variable domain (outside the CDR3, taken from reference TRBV19 and TRBJ2-2): DGGITQSPKYLFRKEGQNVTLSCEQNLNHDAMYWYRQDPGQGLRLIYYSQIVNDFQKGDIAEGYSVSREKKESFPLTVTSAQKNPTAFYLCASSISGPGELFFGEGSRLTVL.